Presented here are 6 T cell receptor beta chains from one specimen sequenced in a study of T cells in Graves' hyperthyroidism and ophthalmopathy. Amplified regions were TCR beta CDR3 sequences from RNA transcripts. Researchers ran a first-round RT-PCR on the TCR CDR3 using the HTBI primer set. Each CDR3 protein is one row after TCRdb ran MiXCR on the multiplex PCR reads. The sample holds about 600,000 distinct CDR3 sequences, approximately 15% seen once. The source material was blood. The source of these receptors is a woman aged 40-49 years with Graves' ophthalmopathy.

This clonotype has a handful of counts. The chain has TRBV5-1 and TRBJ2-7; no clear D. V shed 4 bases and J shed 0 bases, with 8 bases lying between them. The CDR3 consists of 13 residues. Germline lookup yields CDR1 SGHRS and CDR2 YFSETQ. CDR3: CASSVGFSYEQYF. The CDR3 DNA sequence: TGCGCCAGCAGCGTGGGTTTCTCCTACGAGCAGTACTTC.

The chain employs TRBV30 and TRBJ2-5; the match to TRBD1 covers 8 bases. J was trimmed by 5 bases and V by 3 bases; bases with no gene match: 11. The length of the CDR3 is 15 residues. Germline V CDR1 and CDR2: GTSNPN, SVGIG (reference sequence). DNA of the CDR3: TGTGCCTGGAGCCGCGGACAGGGATGGGAGGAGACCCAGTACTTC. Translated, it gives CAWSRGQGWEETQYF. The variable domain in full, with the rest retrieved from reference TRBV30 and TRBJ2-5, is SQTIHQWPATLVQPVGSPLSLECTVEGTSNPNLYWYRQAAGRGLQLLFYSVGIGQISSEVPQNLSASRPQDRQFILSSKKLLLSDSGFYLCAWSRGQGWEETQYFGPGTRLLVL.

This clonotype has at least ten counts. The chain is built from TRBV6-1 and TRBJ1-4; 9 nucleotides agree with TRBD1. The CDR3 consists of 13 residues. Germline CDR1 MNHNS, CDR2 SASEGT. V dropped 8 bases and J dropped 7; count of bases not matched to a gene: 5. CDR3 nucleotides: TGTGCCAGCCACCGGGACAGGGCTGAAAAACTGTTTTTT. Its protein is CASHRDRAEKLFF.

This clonotype was detected only a few times. The rearrangement links TRBV12-3 or TRBV12-4 to TRBJ2-3; 7 bases fit TRBD2. The junction had 10 bases not matched to a gene; V was cut back by 5 bases and J by 2 bases. This CDR3 has 16 residues. The CDR3 sequence is CASSPSGDGVTDTQYF. The CDR3 region has the DNA TGTGCCAGCAGTCCCAGCGGGGACGGGGTCACAGATACGCAGTATTTT.

The CDR3 protein is CASSQEVGRDTQYF. CDR3 DNA: TGCGCCAGCAGCCAAGAAGTCGGGCGGGATACGCAGTATTTT. The chain carries TRBV4-1 and TRBJ2-3; D ambiguous. V was trimmed by 0 bases and J by 6 bases, leaving 10 bases between them. Per the germline V gene, CDR1 is MGHRA and CDR2 is YSYEKL. CDR3 size: 14 residues.

This sequence joins TRBV3-1 and TRBJ1-2; TRBD1 matches 8 bases. Germline values: CDR1 LGHDT, CDR2 YNNKEL (reference sequence). The junction had 11 bases not matched to a gene; V was cut back by 5 bases and J by 6 bases. There are 15 residues in the CDR3. CDR3 region: CASSAQGARTDGYTF. The CDR3 coding sequence is TGTGCCAGCAGCGCGCAGGGGGCGCGTACCGATGGCTACACCTTC.